This T cell receptor (beta chain) is from a study of shared clonotypes between healthy human individuals. Study results and limitations: Clonotype sharing among the donors was expected to vary with sequencing depth.

Naive CD8 isolation took CD45RO-negative cells positively selected for CCR7 and excluded terminally differentiated effector memory CD45RA+ cells. The study drew all its donors from Caucasian adults living in Nashville, Tennessee. Data came from immunoSEQ multiplex PCR; TCRdb stores just in-frame clones and leaves some out. The data hold hundreds of thousands of clones, with about 96% observed a single time. Note on this clone: What it binds is not known.

Germline V gene data show CDR1 as MNHEY and CDR2 as SMNVEV (reference sequence). The V and J ends lost 5 bases and 4 bases, in that order; junction bases with no gene match: 11. The CDR3 has 16 residues. This TCR was recovered from a woman under 40 in good health. This chain links TRBV27 with TRBJ1-1; 9 bases are a match to TRBD1. Sequencing was done on a sample of naive CD8+ T cells sorted from blood. CDR3 DNA: TGTGCCAGCAGTGAGGCTACAGGGGGCCGTGGCACTGAAGCTTTCTTT. Amino acid sequence: CASSEATGGRGTEAFF.